A single sample gave rise to the 3 T cell receptor beta chains below, sequenced in a study of T-cell reconstitution after alpha-beta-depleted transplantation in children. As it was prepared, the TCRbeta library received unique molecular identifiers. TCRdb called the PCR reads again in MiXCR, with one record for every CDR3 protein. The sample includes about a million distinct CDR3 sequences, about 29% of them seen just once. This specimen was PBMCs, mostly from graft donor cells, taken 360 days after TCRalphabeta/CD19-depleted stem cell transplant. The receptors here all came from a boy under two years old who had a stem cell transplant for SCID, so the T cells may come from the graft donor.

This clonotype was detected only a few times. This rearrangement joins TRBV12-3 or TRBV12-4 to TRBJ2-7, with D hard to call. The V and J ends lost 6 bases and 2 bases respectively, with 5 bases between them. There are 11 residues in the CDR3. CDR3 bases: TGTGCCAGCAGATTAACCTACGAGCAGTACTTC. This sequence encodes CASRLTYEQYF.

This chain joins TRBV24-1 and TRBJ2-3, with TRBD1 matching 8 bases. V lost 0 bases and J lost 0; bases outside the gene matches: 4. This CDR3 comprises 17 residues. Germline values: CDR1 KGHDR, CDR2 SFDVKD. CDR3 sequence (DNA): TGTGCCACCAGTGATTTGAGCAGGGGGCCAAGCACAGATACGCAGTATTTT. Translating it yields CATSDLSRGPSTDTQYF.

The rearrangement links TRBV28 to TRBJ2-7; D might be TRBD1 or TRBD2, each matching 6 bases. The CDR3 loop spans 12 amino acids. The germline V gene encodes CDR1 MDHEN and CDR2 SYDVKM. V was cut by 6 bases and J by 5 bases, with 11 bases left in between. The CDR3 DNA sequence: TGTGCCAGCAGGGGGGGCCCCCACGAGCAGTACTTC. Its protein is CASRGGPHEQYF.